These 23 T cell receptor beta chains came from one sample sequenced in a study of STAT5B mutations in CD4+ large granular lymphocyte leukemia. This table comes from immunoSEQ multiplex PCR, and its TCRdb copy is limited to in-frame clones, with some not included. The table has 30,000 to 40,000 clones, 85% seen once; the top ten hold under 1.5%. The sequencing sample was made of CD4+ T cells from blood buffy coats. The receptors were sampled from a human donor in good health.

J is TRBJ2-3 and V is TRBV21-1; TRBD2 was called by the table and not checked on the DNA. TRBV21-1 corresponds to a pseudogene. The CDR3 is 20 amino acids. The CDR3 is CASSKAESTSGRAERHTQYF. The CDR3 bases are TGTGCCAGCAGCAAAGCGGAATCCACTAGCGGGAGGGCCGAGAGGCATACGCAGTATTTT.

The chain couples TRBV10-3 to TRBJ2-1, with D uncertain. The CDR3 totals 13 residues. The V end lost 4 bases, the J end lost 3 bases, and 7 bases lay between the germline ends. The germline V gene has CDR1 ENHRY and CDR2 SYGVKD. CDR3 protein: CAISVIGYNEQFF. Written as DNA, the CDR3 is TGTGCCATCAGTGTTATCGGCTACAATGAGCAGTTCTTC.

This chain uses TRBV15 with TRBJ2-4, with D perhaps TRBD1 (6 bases). This CDR3 spans 16 amino acids. Per germline, CDR1 LNHNV and CDR2 YYDKDF (reference sequence). With 3 bases removed from V and 1 base from J, the gap between germline ends came to 13 bases. CDR3 region: CATSSITGKAKNIQYF. As DNA, the CDR3 is TGTGCCACCAGCAGTATAACAGGGAAGGCCAAAAACATTCAGTACTTC. The whole variable domain, remainder taken from reference TRBV15 and TRBJ2-4, is DAMVIQNPRYQVTQFGKPVTLSCSQTLNHNVMYWYQQKSSQAPKLLFHYYDKDFNNEADTPDNFQSRRPNTSFCFLDIRSPGLGDTAMYLCATSSITGKAKNIQYFGAGTRLSVL.

This chain links TRBV7-9 with TRBJ2-3; TRBD1 might be the D (6 bases). Germline V lookup: CDR1 SEHNR, CDR2 FQNEAQ (reference sequence). There are 17 residues in the CDR3. V was trimmed by 0 bases and J by 3 bases, leaving 16 bases between them. CDR3 sequence: CASSLAGAQGPTDTQYF. CDR3 nucleotide sequence: TGTGCCAGCAGCTTAGCGGGGGCACAGGGACCAACAGATACGCAGTATTTT.

In its sample, this clone was seen once. The rearrangement joins TRBV27 to TRBJ1-1; 7 bases line up with TRBD1. V lost 3 bases and J lost 3; bases outside the gene matches: 10. The CDR3 sequence is 16 residues long. CDR1 and CDR2 from the germline V gene are MNHEY and SMNVEV (reference sequence). The CDR3 protein is CASSLAGGIGHTEAFF. The CDR3 DNA sequence: TGTGCCAGCAGTTTGGCAGGGGGAATTGGGCACACTGAAGCTTTCTTT.

The J gene is TRBJ2-5, the V gene TRBV4-2; TRBD2 might be the D (5 bases). V was pared by 0 bases and J by 2 bases, with 13 bases between. The CDR3 sequence is 16 residues long. The germline CDR1 and CDR2 sequences are LGHNA and YNFKEQ. CDR3 nucleotide sequence: TGTGCCAGCAGCCAAGAGGGCGGGCGCATACAAGAGACCCAGTACTTC. Translated: CASSQEGGRIQETQYF.

This chain joins TRBV6-6 and TRBJ1-4, with TRBD1 as a possible D gene (5 bases). V was pared by 4 bases and J by 6 bases, with 18 bases between. The CDR3 runs 16 residues. From germline, CDR1 is MNHNY and CDR2 SVGAGI (reference sequence). The CDR3 DNA follows: TGTGCCAGCAGTTCCCGCCGGGACTCCGGGGATGAAAAACTGTTTTTT. It yields the protein CASSSRRDSGDEKLFF.

This sequence joins TRBV6-5 and TRBJ2-7, with D tentatively TRBD2 (5 bases). The CDR3 is 13 amino acids. Trimming took 2 bases from V and 7 from J, leaving 12 bases between them. Per the germline V gene, CDR1 is MNHEY and CDR2 is SVGAGI. The CDR3 nucleotides read TGTGCCAGCAGTTACACATCCTCGGGGGAGCAGTACTTC. Translating it yields CASSYTSSGEQYF.

The rearrangement uses TRBV19 and TRBJ1-1; no reliable D call. Germline V gene lookup returns CDR1 LNHDA and CDR2 SQIVND (reference sequence). V was clipped by 3 bases and J by 6 bases, with 17 bases between them. This CDR3 contains 15 residues. The CDR3 protein is CASSMVPRVPSEAFF. The CDR3 DNA reads TGTGCCAGTAGTATGGTTCCCCGGGTACCCTCTGAAGCTTTCTTT.

The rearrangement joins TRBV30 to TRBJ2-1; D is undetermined. This CDR3 has 16 amino acids. In germline, CDR1 is GTSNPN, CDR2 SVGIG (reference sequence). V lost 0 bases and J lost 13, with 25 bases in between. The CDR3 bases are TGTGCCTGGAGTGTACTCCAAGCCGGGTCGATGGGTTTACAGTTCTTC. This codes for CAWSVLQAGSMGLQFF.

The V call is TRBV30, the J call TRBJ2-5; the D call may be TRBD1 or TRBD2 (5 bases each). The germline gives CDR1 GTSNPN, CDR2 SVGIG (reference sequence). V lost 2 bases and J 2 bases, leaving 9 bases between the germline ends. This CDR3 has 13 residues. The CDR3 loop reads CAWSQGPQETQYF. For the CDR3, the DNA is TGTGCCTGGAGTCAGGGACCTCAAGAGACCCAGTACTTC.

The chain couples TRBV28 to TRBJ2-3; no definite D call. V was clipped by 3 bases and J by 3 bases, with 10 bases between them. The CDR3 is 14 amino acids. Germline V gene lookup returns CDR1 MDHEN and CDR2 SYDVKM. In DNA form, the CDR3 reads TGTGCCAGCAGTTTCTTAGGCAGAACAGATACGCAGTATTTT. It encodes CASSFLGRTDTQYF. Supplemented by reference TRBV28 and TRBJ2-3, the full variable domain reads DVKVTQSSRYLVKRTGEKVFLECVQDMDHENMFWYRQDPGLGLRLIYFSYDVKMKEKGDIPEGYSVSREKKERFSLILESASTNQTSMYLCASSFLGRTDTQYFGPGTRLTVL.

The chain is built from TRBV10-1 and TRBJ2-1; 7 nucleotides agree with TRBD2. V gave up 3 bases and J gave up 2 bases; unmatched junction bases: 7. There are 16 residues in the CDR3. Germline CDR1 reads WNHNN; CDR2 reads SYGVQD (reference sequence). CDR3 in amino acids: CASSDLTSQTYNEQFF. CDR3 nucleotides: TGCGCCAGCAGTGATTTGACTAGCCAGACCTACAATGAGCAGTTCTTC.

The J gene is TRBJ1-2, the V gene TRBV29-1; D not certain. The germline gives CDR1 SQVTM, CDR2 ANQGSEA. V lost 2 bases, J lost 2 bases, and 12 bases lay in between. The CDR3 extends over 14 amino acids. CDR3: CSVEFPEANYGYTF. In DNA form, the CDR3 reads TGCAGCGTTGAATTTCCGGAGGCCAACTATGGCTACACCTTC.

The chain couples TRBV27 to TRBJ2-3; 9 bases map to TRBD2. J was trimmed by 4 bases and V by 6 bases; bases with no gene match: 8. The CDR3 contains 15 residues. Germline CDR1 reads MNHEY; CDR2 reads SMNVEV (reference sequence). CDR3 in amino acids: CASRPLAGNADTQYF. The CDR3 DNA follows: TGTGCCAGCAGGCCCCTAGCGGGAAACGCAGATACGCAGTATTTT.

The rearrangement links TRBV18 to TRBJ2-3, with 9 bases lining up with TRBD2. The CDR3 is 19 residues long. V lost 2 bases to trimming and J lost 0 bases; unmatched junction nucleotides: 12. Germline CDR1 and CDR2: KGHSH and LQKENI. As DNA, the CDR3 is TGTGCCAGCTCACCAAGGGCCAGCGGGGGGACTACTAGCACAGATACGCAGTATTTT. Its protein product is CASSPRASGGTTSTDTQYF.

The chain links TRBV7-9 to TRBJ1-5; 7 nucleotides match TRBD1. CDR3 length equals 13 residues. V trimming: 5 bases; J trimming: 8 bases; junction bases outside the gene matches: 6. Germline lookup yields CDR1 SEHNR and CDR2 FQNEAQ (reference sequence). The CDR3 protein is CASSPTGREPQHF. The CDR3 nucleotides read TGTGCCAGCAGCCCGACAGGGAGAGAGCCCCAGCATTTT.

The chain couples TRBV14 to TRBJ2-2; the D gene is possibly TRBD2 (5 bases). Germline V lookup: CDR1 SGHDN, CDR2 FVKESK. Trimming left V 3 bases short and J 3 bases short, with 11 bases between. CDR3 length equals 15 residues. CDR3: CASSQAGLYTGELFF. CDR3 nucleotides: TGTGCCAGCAGCCAGGCCGGACTTTACACCGGGGAGCTGTTTTTT. The full variable domain, in which reference TRBV14 and TRBJ2-2 provide the parts outside the CDR3, is EAGVTQFPSHSVIEKGQTVTLRCDPISGHDNLYWYRRVMGKEIKFLLHFVKESKQDESGMPNNRFLAERTGGTYSTLKVQPAELEDSGVYFCASSQAGLYTGELFFGEGSRLTVL.

The rearrangement joins TRBV10-3 to TRBJ1-4; 8 positions match TRBD1. V lost 0 bases to trimming and J lost 6 bases; unmatched junction nucleotides: 3. Germline V gene lookup returns CDR1 ENHRY and CDR2 SYGVKD. The CDR3 consists of 15 residues. The CDR3 is CAISESPGGYEKLFF. The CDR3 DNA is TGTGCCATCAGTGAGTCGCCAGGGGGCTATGAAAAACTGTTTTTT.

The rearrangement links TRBV7-9 to TRBJ2-2; 9 nucleotides line up with TRBD1. This CDR3 contains 15 residues. V was pared by 5 bases and J by 6 bases, with 7 bases of the junction left unmatched. Germline CDR1 SEHNR, CDR2 FQNEAQ (reference sequence). The CDR3 spells CASSPGTGFAGELFF. The CDR3, as DNA: TGTGCCAGCAGCCCCGGGACAGGGTTCGCCGGGGAGCTGTTTTTT. The variable domain in full, with the rest retrieved from reference TRBV7-9 and TRBJ2-2, is DTGVSQNPRHKITKRGQNVTFRCDPISEHNRLYWYRQTLGQGPEFLTYFQNEAQLEKSRLLSDRFSAERPKGSFSTLEIQRTEQGDSAMYLCASSPGTGFAGELFFGEGSRLTVL.

CDR3 in DNA: TGTGCCAGCACACAGGGAGGGAGCAATGAGCAGTTCTTC. Encoded protein: CASTQGGSNEQFF. The gene calls are TRBV14 and TRBJ2-1, with D possibly TRBD2 on 7 matching bases. Germline lookup yields CDR1 SGHDN and CDR2 FVKESK. The germline V and J ends were trimmed by 7 bases and 6 bases, with 13 bases remaining between them. The CDR3 sequence is 13 residues long. The entire variable domain, with the rest obtained from reference TRBV14 and TRBJ2-1, is as follows: EAGVTQFPSHSVIEKGQTVTLRCDPISGHDNLYWYRRVMGKEIKFLLHFVKESKQDESGMPNNRFLAERTGGTYSTLKVQPAELEDSGVYFCASTQGGSNEQFFGPGTRLTVL.

The CDR3 DNA is TGTGCCAGCAGCTCGCGGGTTGGGAATGAGCAGTTCTTC. It codes for CASSSRVGNEQFF. V gene TRBV11-2 combines with J gene TRBJ2-1, with D maybe TRBD2 (5 bases). The germline V and J ends were trimmed by 4 bases and 7 bases, with 11 bases remaining between them. The CDR3 runs to 13 residues. Germline CDR1 SGHAT, CDR2 FQNNGV.

The chain recombines TRBV28 with TRBJ2-7; 10 bases map to TRBD2. Germline-derived CDR1 and CDR2 are MDHEN and SYDVKM. J gave up 2 bases and V 5 bases, and 3 bases lay outside the gene matches. CDR3 length: 14 residues. This CDR3 is CASSGLAAPYEQYF. The CDR3 DNA sequence: TGTGCCAGCAGTGGACTAGCGGCCCCCTACGAGCAGTACTTC.